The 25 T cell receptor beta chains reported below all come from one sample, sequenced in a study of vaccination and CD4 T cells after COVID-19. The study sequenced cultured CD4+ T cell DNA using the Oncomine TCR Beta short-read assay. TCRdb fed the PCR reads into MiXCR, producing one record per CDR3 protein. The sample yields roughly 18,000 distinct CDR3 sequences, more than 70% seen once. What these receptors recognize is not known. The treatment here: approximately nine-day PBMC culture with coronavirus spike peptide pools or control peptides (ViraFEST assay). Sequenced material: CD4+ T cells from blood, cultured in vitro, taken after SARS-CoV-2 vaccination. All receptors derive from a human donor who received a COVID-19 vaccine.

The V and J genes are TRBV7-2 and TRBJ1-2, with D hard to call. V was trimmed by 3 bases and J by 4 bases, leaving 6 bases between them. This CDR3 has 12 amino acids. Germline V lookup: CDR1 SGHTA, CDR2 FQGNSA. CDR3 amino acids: CASSFDGYGYTF. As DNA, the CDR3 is TGTGCCAGCAGCTTTGATGGCTATGGCTACACCTTC.

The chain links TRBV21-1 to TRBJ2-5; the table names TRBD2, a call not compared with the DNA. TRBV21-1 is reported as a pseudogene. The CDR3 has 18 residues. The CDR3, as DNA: TGTGCCAGCGTTTCACCCCCGGGGCTACCCAATGGGAGAGAGACCCAGTACTTC. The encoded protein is CASVSPPGLPNGRETQYF.

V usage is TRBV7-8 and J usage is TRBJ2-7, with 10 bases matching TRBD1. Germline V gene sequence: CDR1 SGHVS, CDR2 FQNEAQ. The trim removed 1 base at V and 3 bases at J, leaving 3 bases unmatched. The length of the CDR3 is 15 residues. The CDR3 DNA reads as TGTGCCAGCAGCTTAGAGAGGGACAGGGGCTACGAGCAGTACTTC. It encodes CASSLERDRGYEQYF.

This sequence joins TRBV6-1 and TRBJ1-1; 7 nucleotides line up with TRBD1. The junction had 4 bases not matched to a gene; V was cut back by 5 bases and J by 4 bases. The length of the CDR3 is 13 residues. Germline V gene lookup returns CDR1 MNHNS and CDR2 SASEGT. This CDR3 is CASSQGVGTEAFF. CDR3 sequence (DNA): TGTGCCAGCAGTCAGGGGGTGGGCACTGAAGCTTTCTTT.

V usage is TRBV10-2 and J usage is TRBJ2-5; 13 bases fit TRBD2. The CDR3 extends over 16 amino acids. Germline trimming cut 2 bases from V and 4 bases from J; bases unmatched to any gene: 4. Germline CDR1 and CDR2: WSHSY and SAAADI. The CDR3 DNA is TGCGCCAGCAGTGAGAGAGGGACTAGCGGGATAGAGACCCAGTACTTC. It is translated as CASSERGTSGIETQYF.

CDR3: CASSTRGVFNEKLFF. Written as DNA, the CDR3 is TGTGCCAGCAGCACCAGGGGGGTATTTAATGAAAAACTGTTTTTT. The genes are TRBV7-2 and TRBJ1-4; 7 nucleotides align to TRBD1. The junction had 7 bases not matched to a gene; V was cut back by 5 bases and J by 4 bases. The CDR3 consists of 15 residues. Germline assignment: CDR1 SGHTA and CDR2 FQGNSA. Complete variable domain (other parts from reference TRBV7-2 and TRBJ1-4): GAGVSQSPSNKVTEKGKDVELRCDPISGHTALYWYRQSLGQGLEFLIYFQGNSAPDKSGLPSDRFSAERTGGSVSTLTIQRTQQEDSAVYLCASSTRGVFNEKLFFGSGTQLSVL.

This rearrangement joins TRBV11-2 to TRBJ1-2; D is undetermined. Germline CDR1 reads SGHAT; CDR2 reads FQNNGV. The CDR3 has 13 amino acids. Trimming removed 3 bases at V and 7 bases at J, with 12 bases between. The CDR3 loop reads CASSLYPLGGYTF. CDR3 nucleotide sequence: TGTGCCAGCAGCTTGTATCCCCTCGGTGGCTACACCTTC.

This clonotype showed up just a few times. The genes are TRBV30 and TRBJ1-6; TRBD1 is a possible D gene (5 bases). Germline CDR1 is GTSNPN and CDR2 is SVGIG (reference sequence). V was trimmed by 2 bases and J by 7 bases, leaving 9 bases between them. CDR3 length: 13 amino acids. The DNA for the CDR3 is TGTGCCTGGAGTATACAGGAGAATTCACCCCTCCACTTT. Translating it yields CAWSIQENSPLHF.

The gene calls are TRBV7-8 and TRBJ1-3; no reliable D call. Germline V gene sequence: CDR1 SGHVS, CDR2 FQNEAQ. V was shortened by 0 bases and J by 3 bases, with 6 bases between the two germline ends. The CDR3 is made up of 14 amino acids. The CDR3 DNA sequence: TGTGCCAGCAGCTTAGCGCGGGTTGGAAACACCATATATTTT. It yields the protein CASSLARVGNTIYF.

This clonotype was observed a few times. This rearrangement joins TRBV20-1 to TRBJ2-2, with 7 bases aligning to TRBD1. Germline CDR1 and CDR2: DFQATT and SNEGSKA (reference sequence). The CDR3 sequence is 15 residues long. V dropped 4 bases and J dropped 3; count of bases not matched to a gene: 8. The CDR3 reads CSATNRGRDTGELFF. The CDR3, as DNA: TGCAGTGCTACGAACAGGGGACGTGACACCGGGGAGCTGTTTTTT.

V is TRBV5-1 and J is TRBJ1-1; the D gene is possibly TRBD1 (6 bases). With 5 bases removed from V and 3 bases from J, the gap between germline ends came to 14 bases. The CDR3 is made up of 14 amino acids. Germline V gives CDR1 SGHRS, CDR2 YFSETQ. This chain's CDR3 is CASRKGGEDTEAFF. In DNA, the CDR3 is TGCGCCAGCAGAAAAGGGGGTGAGGACACTGAAGCTTTCTTT.

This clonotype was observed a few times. CDR3 residues: CASSEFYRADTQYF. The CDR3 DNA sequence: TGTGCCAGCAGTGAATTCTACAGGGCGGATACGCAGTATTTT. This chain links TRBV6-1 with TRBJ2-3, with a tentative D call TRBD1 (6 bases). V lost 2 bases to trimming and J lost 6 bases, with 12 bases between them. The CDR3 length is 14 residues. The germline V gene has CDR1 MNHNS and CDR2 SASEGT.

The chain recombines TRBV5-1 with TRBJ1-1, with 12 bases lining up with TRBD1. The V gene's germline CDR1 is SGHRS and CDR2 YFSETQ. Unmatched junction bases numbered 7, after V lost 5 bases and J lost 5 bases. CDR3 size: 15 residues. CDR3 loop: CASSRDRGLVTEAFF. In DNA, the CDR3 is TGCGCCAGCAGTCGGGACAGGGGGCTGGTTACTGAAGCTTTCTTT.

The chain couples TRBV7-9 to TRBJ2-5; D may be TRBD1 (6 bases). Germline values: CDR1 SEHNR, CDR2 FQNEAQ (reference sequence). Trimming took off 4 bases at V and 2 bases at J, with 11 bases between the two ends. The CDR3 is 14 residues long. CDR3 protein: CASSSGTTQETQYF. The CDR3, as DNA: TGTGCCAGCAGCTCCGGGACAACTCAAGAGACCCAGTACTTC.

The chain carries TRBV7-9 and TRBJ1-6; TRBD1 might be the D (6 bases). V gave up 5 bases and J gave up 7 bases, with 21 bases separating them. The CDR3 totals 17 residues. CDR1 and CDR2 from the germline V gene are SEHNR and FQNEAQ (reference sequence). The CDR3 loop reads CASSPPNYREWNSPLHF. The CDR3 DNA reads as TGTGCCAGCAGCCCCCCAAACTACAGGGAGTGGAATTCACCCCTCCACTTT.

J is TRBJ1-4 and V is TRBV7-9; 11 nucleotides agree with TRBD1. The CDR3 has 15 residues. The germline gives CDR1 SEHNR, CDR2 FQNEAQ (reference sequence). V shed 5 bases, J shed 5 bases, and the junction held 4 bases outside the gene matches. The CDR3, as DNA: TGTGCCAGCAGCCCCGGGGACAGGGGGAATGAAAAACTGTTTTTT. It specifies CASSPGDRGNEKLFF. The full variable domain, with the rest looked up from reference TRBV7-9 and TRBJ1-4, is DTGVSQNPRHKITKRGQNVTFRCDPISEHNRLYWYRQTLGQGPEFLTYFQNEAQLEKSRLLSDRFSAERPKGSFSTLEIQRTEQGDSAMYLCASSPGDRGNEKLFFGSGTQLSVL.

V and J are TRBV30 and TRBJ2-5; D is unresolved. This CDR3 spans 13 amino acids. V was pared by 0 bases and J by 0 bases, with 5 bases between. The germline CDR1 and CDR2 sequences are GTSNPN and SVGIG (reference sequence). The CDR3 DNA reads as TGTGCCTGGAGTGTACAGTACCAAGAGACCCAGTACTTC. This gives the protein CAWSVQYQETQYF.

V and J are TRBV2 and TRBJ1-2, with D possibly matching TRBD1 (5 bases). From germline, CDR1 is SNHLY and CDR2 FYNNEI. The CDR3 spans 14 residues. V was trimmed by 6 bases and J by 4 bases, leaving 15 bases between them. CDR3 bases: TGTGCCAGCAGAGGGCGGGGCTGGGTCTATGGCTACACCTTC. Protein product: CASRGRGWVYGYTF. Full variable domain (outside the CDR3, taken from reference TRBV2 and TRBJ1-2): EPEVTQTPSHQVTQMGQEVILRCVPISNHLYFYWYRQILGQKVEFLVSFYNNEISEKSEIFDDQFSVERPDGSNFTLKIRSTKLEDSAMYFCASRGRGWVYGYTFGSGTRLTVV.

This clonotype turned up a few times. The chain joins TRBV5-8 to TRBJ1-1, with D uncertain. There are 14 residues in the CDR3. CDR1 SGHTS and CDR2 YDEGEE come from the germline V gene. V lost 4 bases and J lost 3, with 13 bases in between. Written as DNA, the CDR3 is TGTGCCAGCAGCCGCGGACTCTCCTACACTGAAGCTTTCTTT. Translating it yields CASSRGLSYTEAFF.

In DNA form, the CDR3 reads TGTGCCAGTACCCGGACAGGGGGCACTAACTATGGCTACACCTTC. This codes for CASTRTGGTNYGYTF. This chain links TRBV19 with TRBJ1-2, with 11 positions matching TRBD1. The CDR3 loop spans 15 amino acids. Trimming took 7 bases from V and 0 from J; bases not matched to a gene: 4. Germline V gene data show CDR1 as LNHDA and CDR2 as SQIVND (reference sequence).

This CDR3 reads CASSHTQGAYNEQFF. CDR3 nucleotide sequence: TGTGCCAGCAGCCATACTCAGGGGGCCTACAATGAGCAGTTCTTC. The chain joins TRBV7-8 to TRBJ2-1; 7 bases agree with TRBD1. The CDR3 runs to 15 residues. Germline assignment: CDR1 SGHVS and CDR2 FQNEAQ. With V trimmed by 5 bases and J by 2 bases, 6 bases remained unmatched.

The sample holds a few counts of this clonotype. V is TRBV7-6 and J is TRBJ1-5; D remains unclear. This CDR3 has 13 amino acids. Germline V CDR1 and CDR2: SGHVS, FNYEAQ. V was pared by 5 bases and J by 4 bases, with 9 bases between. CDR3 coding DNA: TGTGCCAGCAGCAACCGACCGAATCAGCCCCAGCATTTT. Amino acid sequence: CASSNRPNQPQHF.

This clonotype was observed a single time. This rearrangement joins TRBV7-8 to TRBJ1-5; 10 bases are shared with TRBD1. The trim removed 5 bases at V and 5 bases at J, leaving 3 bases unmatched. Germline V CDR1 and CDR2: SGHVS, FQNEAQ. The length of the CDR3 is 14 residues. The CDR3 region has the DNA TGTGCCAGCAGCAAGGACAGGGGGTATCAGCCCCAGCATTTT. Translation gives CASSKDRGYQPQHF.

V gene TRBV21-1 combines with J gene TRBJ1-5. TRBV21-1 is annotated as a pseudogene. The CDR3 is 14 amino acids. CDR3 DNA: TGTGCCAGCAGCAGGTTGACCGATCATCAGCCCCAGCATTTT. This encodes CASSRLTDHQPQHF.

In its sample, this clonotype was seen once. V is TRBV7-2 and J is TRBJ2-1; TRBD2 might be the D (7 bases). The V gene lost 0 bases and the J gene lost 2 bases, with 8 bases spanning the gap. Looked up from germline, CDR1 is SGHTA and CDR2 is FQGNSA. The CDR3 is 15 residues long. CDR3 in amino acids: CASSLAGGPYNEQFF. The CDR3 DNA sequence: TGTGCCAGCAGCTTAGCGGGGGGGCCCTACAATGAGCAGTTCTTC.